The source of this T cell receptor beta chain is a study of CD4+ T cells in melanoma. General study findings and limits: Reportedly, melanoma neoantigen-specific CD4+ T cells showed varied differentiation states.

This table comes from immunoSEQ multiplex PCR, and its TCRdb copy is limited to in-frame clones, with some not included. The table lists around 130,000 clones, 85% to 95% of them singletons, with about 1.5% in the top ten. Note on this clone: Antigen: not known.

This TCR was recovered from a human donor with melanoma.

CDR3 DNA sequence: TGTGCCAGCAGTTTTTACGGGACCCAGTACTTC. This sequence encodes CASSFYGTQYF. The V and J genes are TRBV27 and TRBJ2-5; D unresolved. This CDR3 region has 11 residues. Trimming cost V 3 bases and J 7 bases, with 6 bases left between them. Germline CDR1 and CDR2: MNHEY and SMNVEV (reference sequence).